This TCR beta chain was captured in a study of OX40 agonist ivuxolimab in advanced cancers. Study summary: Prior checkpoint blockade (anti-PD-1, anti-PD-L1 or anti-CTLA-4) was permitted; approximately 44% had it. General study results and limits: Average numbers of expanded clones were greater in CD8+ T cells than in CD4+.

To note about this clone: The antigen remains unidentified.

The CDR3 is 17 residues long. V lost 5 bases and J lost 2; bases outside the gene matches: 6. Germline assignment: CDR1 PRHDT and CDR2 FYEKMQ (reference sequence). The table came from immunoSEQ multiplex PCR; TCRdb's copy has only in-frame clones and leaves some out. The sample consists of around 79,000 clones, more than 90% of them appearing once. Blood samples were obtained at baseline, cycle 4 day 1, and cycle 7 day 1. V is TRBV13 and J is TRBJ2-2; 12 nucleotides agree with TRBD2. The TCR originated in an adult with an advanced solid tumor such as melanoma, head and neck, liver or kidney cancer. Source: CD4+ or CD8+ T cells sorted from blood, taken in a trial of the OX40 agonist ivuxolimab. This chain's CDR3 is CASSKGLAGVNTGELFF. The CDR3 nucleotides are TGTGCCAGCAGCAAGGGACTAGCGGGTGTAAACACCGGGGAGCTGTTTTTT.